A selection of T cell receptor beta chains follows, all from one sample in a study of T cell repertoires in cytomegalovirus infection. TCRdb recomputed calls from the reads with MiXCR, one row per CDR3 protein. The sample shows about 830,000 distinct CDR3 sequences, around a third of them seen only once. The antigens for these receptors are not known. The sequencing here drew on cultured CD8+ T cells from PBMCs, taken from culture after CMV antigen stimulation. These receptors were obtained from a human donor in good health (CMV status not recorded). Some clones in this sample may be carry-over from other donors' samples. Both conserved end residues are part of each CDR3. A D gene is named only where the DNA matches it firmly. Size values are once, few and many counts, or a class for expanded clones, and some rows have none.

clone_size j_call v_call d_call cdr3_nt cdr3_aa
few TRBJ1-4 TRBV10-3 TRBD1 TGTGCCATCAGCCGCCGGGACAGGGGAGAAACTAATGAAAAACTGTTTTTT CAISRRDRGETNEKLFF
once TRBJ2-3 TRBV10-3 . TGTGCCATCAGTGAGTCGGTCGGGGCAGGGGCGGTAAGCACAGATACGCAGTATTTT CAISESVGAGAVSTDTQYF
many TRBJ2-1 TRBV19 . TGTGCCAGCAGCATCGACAGCTACAATGAGCAGTTCTTC CASSIDSYNEQFF
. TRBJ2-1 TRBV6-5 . TGTGCCAGCAGTTACTCAGACCGGTACAATGAGCAGTTCTTC CASSYSDRYNEQFF
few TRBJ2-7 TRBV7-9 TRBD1 TGTGCCAGCAGCCAGGTGGGACAGTTCTACGAGCAGTACTTC CASSQVGQFYEQYF
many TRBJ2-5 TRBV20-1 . TGCAGTGCTAGTACCAGCTGGGAGACCCAGTACTTC CSASTSWETQYF
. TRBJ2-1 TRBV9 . TGTGCCAGCAGCCATCCCCCGTGGGGGGCCATGGATGAGCAGTTCTTC CASSHPPWGAMDEQFF
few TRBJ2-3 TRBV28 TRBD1 TGTGCCAGCAGTTACCCCAGGGGGCCCCCTTCTGTTCCTTTAAGCACAGATACGCAGTATTTT CASSYPRGPPSVPLSTDTQYF
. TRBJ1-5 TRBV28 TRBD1 TGTGCCAGCACCGTAGACAGGGAAATTTCACAGCCCCAGCATTTT CASTVDREISQPQHF
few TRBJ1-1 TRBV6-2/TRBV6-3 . TGTGCCAGCAGTTACTCTTGGATAATGAACACTGAAGCTTTCTTT CASSYSWIMNTEAFF
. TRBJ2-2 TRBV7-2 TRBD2 TGTGCCAGCAGCCAAGCTCTGGCGGGGGGGGAAACCGGGGAGCTGTTTTTT CASSQALAGGETGELFF
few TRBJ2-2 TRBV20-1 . TGCAGTGCTCAGGACCGTCGGGAGCTGTTTTTT CSAQDRRELFF
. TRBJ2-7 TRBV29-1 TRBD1 TGCAGCGTTGAAGTTTTTGAGGACAGGGGAGGCTACGAGCAGTACTTC CSVEVFEDRGGYEQYF
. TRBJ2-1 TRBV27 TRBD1 TGTGCCAGCAGTTCAGGGACAGGGGGGCCCCCCTACAATGAGCAGTTCTTC CASSSGTGGPPYNEQFF
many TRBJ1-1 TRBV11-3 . TGTGCCAGCAGCCCAAGGGGGGGCACTGAAGCTTTCTTT CASSPRGGTEAFF
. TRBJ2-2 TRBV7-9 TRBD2 TGTGCCAGCAGCCACCGGGAGGGGCCGGTCACCGGGGAGCTGTTTTTT CASSHREGPVTGELFF
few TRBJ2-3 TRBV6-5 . TGTGCCAGCAGTTACGCGACTCGTACAGATACGCAGTATTTT CASSYATRTDTQYF
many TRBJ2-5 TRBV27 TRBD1 TGTGCCAGCCGACCGACAGGGCGTCAAGAGACCCAGTACTTC CASRPTGRQETQYF
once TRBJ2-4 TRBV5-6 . TGTGCCAGCAGCTTGGTAAGCTGGGGAGCCAAAAACATTCAGTACTTC CASSLVSWGAKNIQYF
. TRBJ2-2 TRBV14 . TGTGCCAGCAGACGGGACGGCGAAGGAACGAACACCGGGGAGCTGTTTTTT CASRRDGEGTNTGELFF
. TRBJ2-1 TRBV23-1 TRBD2 TGCGCCAGCAGTCAACGTAGCGGGGGGTGCGATGAGCAGTTCTTC CASSQRSGGCDEQFF
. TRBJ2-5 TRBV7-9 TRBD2 TGTGCCAGCAGCCACCTAGCGGGGGGAGAAGAGACCCAGTACTTC CASSHLAGGEETQYF
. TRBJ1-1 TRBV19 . TGTGCCAGTAGTATACGTAGGGGGAACACTGAAGCTTTCTTT CASSIRRGNTEAFF
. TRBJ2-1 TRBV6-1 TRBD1 TGTGCCAGCAGTGAAGCGGCGACAGGGTTCTCCTACAATGAGCAGTTCTTC CASSEAATGFSYNEQFF
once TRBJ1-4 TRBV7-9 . TGTGCCAGCAGCTTAGCCTCAAGGGGAGAGGGTGAAAAACTGTTTTTT CASSLASRGEGEKLFF
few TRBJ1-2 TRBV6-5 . TGTGCCAGCAGTTACGGTCCAGGGGTCTATGGCTACACCTTC CASSYGPGVYGYTF
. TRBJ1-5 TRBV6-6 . TGTGCCAGCAGTTACTCAGGGGGGCCGCCCCAGCATTTT CASSYSGGPPQHF
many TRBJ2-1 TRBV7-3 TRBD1 TGTGCCAGCAGCTTAACTGTTGGGACAGGCCATGAGCAGTTCTTC CASSLTVGTGHEQFF
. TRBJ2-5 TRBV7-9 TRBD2 TGTGCCAGCAGCCCACCGGGACTAGCCCCCGAGTACTTC CASSPPGLAPEYF
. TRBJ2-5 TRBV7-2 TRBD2 TGTGCCAGCAGCTTACATAGCGGGCAAGAGACCCAGTACTTC CASSLHSGQETQYF
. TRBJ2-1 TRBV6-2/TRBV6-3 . TGTGCCAGCAGTTACAGCACCCTCCACAATGAGCTGTTCTTC CASSYSTLHNELFF
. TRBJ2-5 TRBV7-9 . TGTGCCAGCAGCCCCCGAGAGTCCGGGGAGACCCAGTACTTC CASSPRESGETQYF
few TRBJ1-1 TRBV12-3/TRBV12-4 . TGTGCCAGCAGTTTAGCGCTACAGGGGAACACTGAAGCTTTCTTT CASSLALQGNTEAFF
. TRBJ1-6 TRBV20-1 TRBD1 TGCAGTGCTAGAGATTTCGCAGGGGGTGAGTCACCCCTCCACTTT CSARDFAGGESPLHF
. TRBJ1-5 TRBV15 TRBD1 TGTGCCACCAGCAGCCGGGACAGGGGACAGCCCCAGCATTTT CATSSRDRGQPQHF
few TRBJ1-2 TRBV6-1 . TGTGCCAGCAGTGGCCTCGGGGCAGTTAACTATGGCTACACCTTC CASSGLGAVNYGYTF
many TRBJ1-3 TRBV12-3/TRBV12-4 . TGTGCCAGCAGGGACGACGATATAGTAGGGAACACCATATATTTT CASRDDDIVGNTIYF
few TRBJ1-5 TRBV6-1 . TGTGCCAGCAGTGAAGCCGTAGGGACGAATCAGCCCCAGCATTTT CASSEAVGTNQPQHF
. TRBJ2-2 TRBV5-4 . TGTGCCTCCGGTGGGGGGGCGGGCACCGGGGAGCTGTTTTTT CASGGGAGTGELFF
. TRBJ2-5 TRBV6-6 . TGTGCCAGTGCACGTCGGGGGATCGGGGAGACCCAGTACTTC CASARRGIGETQYF
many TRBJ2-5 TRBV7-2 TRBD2 TGTGCCAGCAGCTACCTTAGCGGGGGGCCGCAAGAGACCCAGTACTTC CASSYLSGGPQETQYF
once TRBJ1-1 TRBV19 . TGTGCCAGTACGAAAGTCGGACTGGTAAAGACTGAAGCTTTCTTT CASTKVGLVKTEAFF
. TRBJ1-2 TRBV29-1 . TGCAGCGTCCCCCAGGGCTTCGGCTACACCTTC CSVPQGFGYTF
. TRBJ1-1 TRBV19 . TGTGCCAGTAGTATGGGTGCGGGTATCACTGAAGCTTTCTTT CASSMGAGITEAFF
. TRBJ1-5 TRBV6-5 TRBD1 TGTGCCAGCAGTTCCGGGACAGTTCTTGGTGGCAATCAGCCCCAGCATTTT CASSSGTVLGGNQPQHF
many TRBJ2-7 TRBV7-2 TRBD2 TGTGCCAGCAGCCTCGCGCCGGGACTAGGCGAGCAGTACTTC CASSLAPGLGEQYF
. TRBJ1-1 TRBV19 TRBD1 TGTGCCAGTATCCATGGACAGGGGGCAACTGAAGCTTTCTTT CASIHGQGATEAFF
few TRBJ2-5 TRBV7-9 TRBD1 TGTGCCAGCAGGATTCTGCCGGGACAGGGTGTCTCGGGCCAAGAGACCCAGTACTTC CASRILPGQGVSGQETQYF
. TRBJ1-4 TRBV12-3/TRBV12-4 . TGTGCCAGCAGTTTAGTGGCTCGTAATGAAAAACTGTTTTTT CASSLVARNEKLFF
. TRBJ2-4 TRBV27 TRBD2 TGTGCCAGCAGGCAGACTAGCGGGGGGGTTTTGATTCAGTACTTC CASRQTSGGVLIQYF
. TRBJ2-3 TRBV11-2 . TGTGCCAGCAGCTTATTGGCCAGGGGCTCTTGGGCGCAGTATTTT CASSLLARGSWAQYF
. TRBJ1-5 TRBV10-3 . TGTGCCATCAGTGAGTTGGGGGACGGCAATCAGCCCCAGCATTTT CAISELGDGNQPQHF
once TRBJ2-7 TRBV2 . TGTGCCGGCGCGGGTCCGGTCTCCTACGAGCAGTACTTC CAGAGPVSYEQYF
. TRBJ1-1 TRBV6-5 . TGTGCCAGCAGTTACTCAGGTACCAGTTACATGAACACTGAAGCTTTCTTT CASSYSGTSYMNTEAFF
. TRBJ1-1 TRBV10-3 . TGTGCCATCAGTGAGACCCGGGGGACAAGGAACACTGAAGCTTTCTTT CAISETRGTRNTEAFF